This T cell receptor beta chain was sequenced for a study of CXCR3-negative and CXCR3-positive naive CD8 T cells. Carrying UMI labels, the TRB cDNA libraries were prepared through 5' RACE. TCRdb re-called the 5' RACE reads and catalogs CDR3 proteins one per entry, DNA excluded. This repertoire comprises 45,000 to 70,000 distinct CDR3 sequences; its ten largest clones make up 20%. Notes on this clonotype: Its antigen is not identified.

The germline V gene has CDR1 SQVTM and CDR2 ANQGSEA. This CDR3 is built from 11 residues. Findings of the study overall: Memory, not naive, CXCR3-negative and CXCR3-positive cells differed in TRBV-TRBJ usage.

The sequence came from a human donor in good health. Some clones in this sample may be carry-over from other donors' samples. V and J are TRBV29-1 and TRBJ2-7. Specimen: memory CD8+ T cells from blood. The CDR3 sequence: CSVEGPYEQYF.